A selection of T cell receptor beta chains follows, all from one sample in a study of cytomegalovirus exposure and HLA in healthy donors. TCRdb's table, derived via immunoSEQ multiplex PCR, lists solely in-frame clones and lacks some. This table holds fewer than 70,000 clones. Specimen: PBMCs. All receptors derive from a man younger than 45 in good health and CMV-seropositive. Each CDR3 is given with its conserved first and last residue. D genes are given only for firm matches.

D gene: TRBD1; J gene: TRBJ1-5; V gene: TRBV4-1; CDR3 protein: CASSQTGVQPQHF; CDR3 DNA: TGCGCCAGCAGCCAAACAGGGGTTCAGCCCCAGCATTTT
D gene: -; J gene: TRBJ1-5; V gene: TRBV30; CDR3 protein: CAWSVSGDQPQHF; CDR3 DNA: TGTGCCTGGAGTGTATCGGGAGATCAGCCCCAGCATTTT
D gene: -; J gene: TRBJ2-7; V gene: TRBV29-1; CDR3 protein: CSVEGMERGEQYF; CDR3 DNA: TGCAGCGTTGAAGGTATGGAGAGAGGCGAGCAGTACTTC
D gene: -; J gene: TRBJ1-2; V gene: TRBV30; CDR3 protein: CAWVGGVTNYGYTF; CDR3 DNA: TGTGCCTGGGTGGGGGGGGTGACTAACTATGGCTACACCTTC
D gene: -; J gene: TRBJ1-1; V gene: TRBV19; CDR3 protein: CASKRSGAEAFF; CDR3 DNA: TGTGCCAGTAAGAGGTCGGGAGCTGAAGCTTTCTTT
D gene: -; J gene: TRBJ2-6; V gene: TRBV5-1; CDR3 protein: CASSYDSSGANVLTF; CDR3 DNA: TGCGCCAGCAGCTACGACAGCTCTGGGGCCAACGTCCTGACTTTC
D gene: TRBD1; J gene: TRBJ1-2; V gene: TRBV11-2; CDR3 protein: CASSLGRQGATYGYTF; CDR3 DNA: TGTGCCAGCAGCTTAGGAAGACAGGGGGCGACCTATGGCTACACCTTC
D gene: -; J gene: TRBJ2-2; V gene: TRBV10-3; CDR3 protein: CAISEATNTGELFF; CDR3 DNA: TGTGCCATCAGTGAGGCTACGAACACCGGGGAGCTGTTTTTT
D gene: TRBD1; J gene: TRBJ1-2; V gene: TRBV13; CDR3 protein: CASSTEGAERGGYGYTF; CDR3 DNA: TGTGCCAGCAGCACCGAGGGGGCTGAAAGGGGTGGCTATGGCTACACCTTC
D gene: -; J gene: TRBJ2-1; V gene: TRBV7-8; CDR3 protein: CASSLTQNSYNEQFF; CDR3 DNA: TGTGCCAGCAGCTTAACGCAGAACTCCTACAATGAGCAGTTCTTC
D gene: TRBD2; J gene: TRBJ2-5; V gene: TRBV19; CDR3 protein: CASSWGGIQETQYF; CDR3 DNA: TGTGCCAGTAGTTGGGGAGGGATTCAAGAGACCCAGTACTTC
D gene: -; J gene: TRBJ1-5; V gene: TRBV30; CDR3 protein: CAWSEGVGRANQPQHF; CDR3 DNA: TGTGCCTGGAGTGAAGGGGTGGGCAGGGCCAATCAGCCCCAGCATTTT
D gene: TRBD2; J gene: TRBJ2-3; V gene: TRBV19; CDR3 protein: CASSMSSSGADTQYF; CDR3 DNA: TGTGCCAGTAGTATGTCGTCTAGCGGGGCGGATACGCAGTATTTT
D gene: -; J gene: TRBJ1-2; V gene: TRBV4-3; CDR3 protein: CASSGHGYTF; CDR3 DNA: TGCGCCAGCAGCGGGCATGGCTACACCTTC
D gene: -; J gene: TRBJ2-3; V gene: TRBV2; CDR3 protein: CASSQQGPTDTQYF; CDR3 DNA: TGTGCCAGCAGTCAACAGGGCCCCACAGATACGCAGTATTTT
D gene: TRBD2; J gene: TRBJ2-1; V gene: TRBV6-5; CDR3 protein: CASSYFGGSDEQFF; CDR3 DNA: TGTGCCAGCAGTTACTTTGGCGGGAGTGATGAGCAGTTCTTC
D gene: -; J gene: TRBJ1-1; V gene: TRBV21-1; CDR3 protein: CASTRGQLSPDTEAFF; CDR3 DNA: TGTGCCAGCACCAGGGGACAGTTAAGCCCTGACACTGAAGCTTTCTTT
D gene: TRBD2; J gene: TRBJ2-1; V gene: TRBV30; CDR3 protein: CAWSATSGGDNEQFF; CDR3 DNA: TGTGCCTGGAGCGCGACTAGCGGGGGCGACAATGAGCAGTTCTTC
D gene: -; J gene: TRBJ2-3; V gene: TRBV4-2; CDR3 protein: CASSQGQRGTDTQYF; CDR3 DNA: TGTGCCAGCAGCCAAGGTCAGCGGGGCACAGATACGCAGTATTTT
D gene: TRBD1; J gene: TRBJ2-2; V gene: TRBV6-1; CDR3 protein: CASSEALRTGNTGELFF; CDR3 DNA: TGTGCCAGCAGTGAAGCGCTTCGGACAGGGAACACCGGGGAGCTGTTTTTT
D gene: -; J gene: TRBJ1-1; V gene: TRBV6-5; CDR3 protein: CASSRSVVNTEAFF; CDR3 DNA: TGTGCCAGCAGCCGCAGTGTTGTGAACACTGAAGCTTTCTTT
D gene: -; J gene: TRBJ2-6; V gene: TRBV6-5; CDR3 protein: CASSFTVTGANVLTF; CDR3 DNA: TGTGCCAGCAGCTTTACAGTAACTGGGGCCAACGTCCTGACTTTC
D gene: TRBD1; J gene: TRBJ1-1; V gene: TRBV6-5; CDR3 protein: CASNGQGNTEAFF; CDR3 DNA: TGTGCCAGCAACGGACAGGGGAACACTGAAGCTTTCTTT
D gene: -; J gene: TRBJ1-1; V gene: TRBV7-3; CDR3 protein: CASSETVNTEDFF; CDR3 DNA: TGTGCCAGCAGTGAGACAGTGAACACTGAAGATTTCTTT
D gene: TRBD1; J gene: TRBJ2-1; V gene: TRBV29-1; CDR3 protein: CSVEDIDRGSYNEQFF; CDR3 DNA: TGCAGCGTTGAAGATATTGACAGGGGGTCCTACAATGAGCAGTTCTTC
D gene: TRBD2; J gene: TRBJ2-7; V gene: TRBV5-1; CDR3 protein: CASSFSGSYEQYF; CDR3 DNA: TGCGCCAGCAGCTTTAGCGGGAGCTACGAGCAGTACTTC